This T cell receptor beta chain appears in the sequencing data of a study of blood T cell repertoires in COVID-19. On the study more broadly: T cells, B-cell-depleted T cells, or PBMCs supplied cDNA or gDNA.

The CDR3 has 14 residues. Germline CDR1 and CDR2: KGHDR and SFDVKD. J was trimmed by 7 bases and V by 7 bases; bases with no gene match: 6. The table lists this clone with a few counts. Enrolled through a virtual design, the participants were between roughly 18 and 90 years of age and came from about two dozen US areas. Allocation to cohorts depended on clinical history reported by the participants. In the original analysis: Amplifying reference gene primers gave estimates of nucleated cell counts. Only in-frame clones appear in the TCRdb table, and some are missing; sequencing was by immunoSEQ multiplex PCR. That table furnishes V, J and clone size, whereas the DNA furnished D and trimming. The sample lists about 200,000 clones; 86% were seen once.

This clonotype was sampled from a middle-aged man with acute COVID-19. Sequenced input: PBMCs or T cells enriched from blood (not recorded which). The chain combines TRBV24-1 with TRBJ1-5, with TRBD1 identical over 10 bases. CDR3 sequence: CATRGQGIGQPQHF. CDR3 in DNA: TGTGCCACCAGGGGACAGGGGATAGGACAGCCCCAGCATTTT.